Listed here are 23 T cell receptor beta chains from one sample, sequenced in a study of shared clonotypes between healthy human individuals. Only in-frame clones appear in the TCRdb table, and some are missing; sequencing was by immunoSEQ multiplex PCR. Of some 1,100,000 clones in the sample, approximately 80% are singletons; the top ten hold around 0.47%. The material sequenced was memory CD4+ T cells from PBMCs. Described subset: CD45RA-negative fraction. These receptors came from a man between 18 and 29 years old in good health. Some clones in this sample may be carry-over from other donors' samples.

This chain connects TRBV7-2 to TRBJ2-5; the D gene could be TRBD1 or TRBD2 (5 bases each). Germline V gene data show CDR1 as SGHTA and CDR2 as FQGNSA. CDR3 length: 14 amino acids. Trimming left V 1 base short and J 7 bases short, with 13 bases between. For the CDR3, the DNA is TGTGCCAGCAGCTTAGGACAGAGGGGTCGGACCCAGTACTTC. Protein sequence: CASSLGQRGRTQYF.

A remark on this clone: Other DNA sequences in the same sample also yield this CDR3. V is TRBV5-1 and J is TRBJ1-1; D is undetermined. From germline, CDR1 is SGHRS and CDR2 YFSETQ. V was pared by 1 base and J by 1 base, with 8 bases between. The CDR3 has 14 amino acids. The CDR3 DNA follows: TGCGCCAGCAGCTTGTTGGGCCCGAACACTGAAGCTTTCTTT. This sequence encodes CASSLLGPNTEAFF.

The chain couples TRBV5-1 to TRBJ1-4, with TRBD1 identical over 8 bases. In germline, CDR1 is SGHRS, CDR2 YFSETQ. V shed 4 bases, J shed 3 bases, and the junction held 5 bases outside the gene matches. This CDR3 contains 15 residues. The DNA for the CDR3 is TGCGCCAGCAGCACTGCAGGGGGCTCTAATGAAAAACTGTTTTTT. Residues: CASSTAGGSNEKLFF.

Only a few counts were recorded for this clone. CDR3 in amino acids: CASSAGRDSQETQYF. The CDR3 bases are TGTGCCAGCAGCGCTGGGAGGGACAGCCAAGAGACCCAGTACTTC. The rearrangement uses TRBV9 and TRBJ2-5; perhaps D is TRBD1 or TRBD2 (7 bases each). V was shortened by 3 bases and J by 1 base, with 13 bases between the two germline ends. Germline V CDR1 and CDR2: SGDLS, YYNGEE. This CDR3 spans 15 amino acids.

The V gene is TRBV10-3, the J gene TRBJ1-2; a weak D match, TRBD1 (5 bases). V was cut by 0 bases and J by 6 bases, with 8 bases left in between. Germline CDR1 reads ENHRY; CDR2 reads SYGVKD. The CDR3 consists of 13 residues. In DNA, the CDR3 is TGTGCCATCAGTGAGTCGGGACCGCATGGCTACACCTTC. Translated: CAISESGPHGYTF.

This rearrangement joins TRBV2 to TRBJ2-5; no clear D. CDR1 SNHLY and CDR2 FYNNEI come from the germline V gene. The CDR3 length is 14 residues. V was pared by 5 bases and J by 0 bases, with 10 bases between. CDR3 sequence: CASSLHLYQETQYF. The CDR3, as DNA: TGTGCCAGCAGTCTGCACCTCTACCAAGAGACCCAGTACTTC. Supplemented by reference TRBV2 and TRBJ2-5, the full variable domain reads EPEVTQTPSHQVTQMGQEVILRCVPISNHLYFYWYRQILGQKVEFLVSFYNNEISEKSEIFDDQFSVERPDGSNFTLKIRSTKLEDSAMYFCASSLHLYQETQYFGPGTRLLVL.

This sequence joins TRBV10-1 and TRBJ2-1; 15 bases map to TRBD2. The ends lost 5 bases at V and 10 bases at J; junction bases unmatched: 3. The CDR3 length is 14 residues. CDR1 is WNHNN and CDR2 is SYGVQD in the germline V gene (reference sequence). CDR3 amino acids: CASSRGLAGGEQFF. In DNA form, the CDR3 reads TGCGCCAGCAGTCGGGGACTAGCGGGAGGCGAGCAGTTCTTC.

V gene TRBV30 combines with J gene TRBJ2-7; no definite D call. Trimming stripped 3 bases from V and 6 bases from J, with 9 bases between. Germline-derived CDR1 and CDR2 are GTSNPN and SVGIG (reference sequence). The CDR3 is 11 residues long. CDR3: CAWRSEVEQYF. Here the CDR3 DNA reads TGTGCCTGGAGGTCTGAGGTCGAGCAGTACTTC.

This clone appeared once. The J gene is TRBJ2-7, the V gene TRBV6-6; D unclear. This CDR3 contains 13 residues. The germline V gene encodes CDR1 MNHNY and CDR2 SVGAGI (reference sequence). Trimming removed 7 bases from V and 5 bases from J, with 15 bases in between. CDR3 coding DNA: TGTGCCAGCATCCAGTGGGGAAGCGACGAGCAGTACTTC. This encodes CASIQWGSDEQYF.

The V gene is TRBV7-3, the J gene TRBJ1-5; D is unresolved. The CDR3 has 13 residues. V was shortened by 2 bases and J by 1 base, with 3 bases between the two germline ends. CDR1 is SGHTA and CDR2 is FQGTGA in the germline V gene. CDR3 residues: CASSLASNQPQHF. For the CDR3, the DNA is TGTGCCAGCAGCTTAGCAAGCAATCAGCCCCAGCATTTT.

The chain employs TRBV2 and TRBJ2-1, with D possibly matching TRBD1 (7 bases). V gave up 6 bases and J gave up 4 bases, with 16 bases separating them. The length of the CDR3 is 15 residues. Germline CDR1 reads SNHLY; CDR2 reads FYNNEI. CDR3 bases: TGTGCCAGCAGGAAGGGGGCGGCGGGGTACAATGAGCAGTTCTTC. Protein sequence: CASRKGAAGYNEQFF.

This chain connects TRBV29-1 to TRBJ2-1; TRBD2 aligns across 10 bases. Germline CDR1 and CDR2: SQVTM and ANQGSEA. V was clipped by 3 bases and J by 1 base; unmatched bases: 15. CDR3 size: 19 residues. In DNA, the CDR3 is TGCAGCGTTGAGGGGTTAGCGGGAGGTGGGGAGAGATCCTACAATGAGCAGTTCTTC. It specifies CSVEGLAGGGERSYNEQFF.

This clone turned up a few times. V gene TRBV5-6 combines with J gene TRBJ2-5; 10 bases agree with TRBD2. Per germline, CDR1 SGHDT and CDR2 YYEEEE. The CDR3 has 18 amino acids. Trimming at V came to 0 bases and at J to 5 bases, leaving 13 bases not matched to a gene. CDR3 bases: TGTGCCAGCAGCTTGGGGGGGACTAGCGCCGTAACCGTCGAGACCCAGTACTTC. This encodes CASSLGGTSAVTVETQYF.

The V and J genes are TRBV6-4 and TRBJ2-2, with unresolved D. The CDR3 extends over 16 amino acids. Germline CDR1 and CDR2: MRHNA and SNTAGT. Trimming left V 4 bases short and J 0 bases short, with 12 bases between. CDR3 DNA: TGTGCCAGCAGTGCCGAGCTCTTACCGAACACCGGGGAGCTGTTTTTT. Amino acids: CASSAELLPNTGELFF.

V gene TRBV10-3 combines with J gene TRBJ1-2; 9 positions match TRBD1. The CDR3 length is 16 residues. Germline CDR1 and CDR2: ENHRY and SYGVKD. The V segment lost 3 bases and the J segment 3 bases; nucleotides outside the gene matches: 8. CDR3 nucleotides: TGTGCCATCAGTGACCATCGGACAGGGGTTCACTATGGCTACACCTTC. Protein: CAISDHRTGVHYGYTF.

The chain couples TRBV5-5 to TRBJ1-1, with D maybe TRBD1 (5 bases). V dropped 4 bases and J dropped 3 bases, with 13 bases sitting between them. Germline V CDR1 and CDR2: SGHKS, YYEKEE (reference sequence). The CDR3 loop spans 14 amino acids. The CDR3, as DNA: TGTGCCAGCAGCACCGGGACGGAATACACTGAAGCTTTCTTT. Translating gives CASSTGTEYTEAFF.

This clone was seen ten or more times. The rearrangement joins TRBV27 to TRBJ1-1; no clear D gene. This CDR3 spans 13 amino acids. Germline CDR1 is MNHEY and CDR2 is SMNVEV (reference sequence). V shed 4 bases and J shed 11 bases, with 17 bases lying between them. The CDR3 DNA reads as TGTGCCAGCAGTTCCCGCTGGTCAACTCGGGCTTTCTTT. Its protein product is CASSSRWSTRAFF.

Notes on this clone: At one boundary the junction diverges from the germline segment, which might be a read error. CDR3 coding DNA: TGTGCCAGCAGTTATAGCGGAGCCCCACGGGGTGAGCGGTTCTTC. This sequence encodes CASSYSGAPRGERFF. This sequence joins TRBV28 and TRBJ2-1; D possibly corresponds to TRBD2 (6 bases). The CDR3 loop spans 15 amino acids. CDR1 and CDR2 (germline): MDHEN, SYDVKM.

J is TRBJ1-5 and V is TRBV6-1; D gene ambiguous. The germline V gene encodes CDR1 MNHNS and CDR2 SASEGT. This CDR3 has 13 amino acids. V lost 1 base and J 6 bases, leaving 7 bases between the germline ends. In DNA form, the CDR3 reads TGTGCCAGCAGTGAAGGAGGGTTTCAGCCCCAGCATTTT. Translated, it gives CASSEGGFQPQHF.

The chain employs TRBV4-3 and TRBJ1-1; D is ambiguous. This CDR3 is built from 12 residues. Germline CDR1 and CDR2: LGHNA and YSLEER. V lost 0 bases, J lost 9 bases, and 8 bases lay in between. The CDR3 nucleotides read TGCGCCAGCAGCCAAGACAGGACTAAAGCTTTCTTT. It translates to CASSQDRTKAFF.

The chain is built from TRBV5-1 and TRBJ1-3; 7 bases are a match to TRBD1. The CDR3 extends over 14 amino acids. Germline CDR1 SGHRS, CDR2 YFSETQ. The V segment lost 4 bases and the J segment 4 bases; nucleotides outside the gene matches: 5. The CDR3 bases are TGCGCCAGCAGCCCGACAGGGTCAGGAAACACCATATATTTT. Amino acids: CASSPTGSGNTIYF.

This chain links TRBV7-6 with TRBJ2-2, with 10 nucleotides matching TRBD1. After removal of 5 bases from V and 5 bases from J, the junction contained 5 bases not matched to a gene. Looked up from germline, CDR1 is SGHVS and CDR2 is FNYEAQ. CDR3 size: 15 residues. In DNA, the CDR3 is TGTGCCAGCAGCCTGGGGACAGGGGCAACCGGGGAGCTGTTTTTT. Its translation is CASSLGTGATGELFF. The full variable domain, completed using reference TRBV7-6 and TRBJ2-2, is GAGVSQSPRYKVTKRGQDVALRCDPISGHVSLYWYRQALGQGPEFLTYFNYEAQQDKSGLPNDRFSAERPEGSISTLTIQRTEQRDSAMYRCASSLGTGATGELFFGEGSRLTVL.

The chain joins TRBV28 to TRBJ1-2; D gene unclear. Germline CDR1 MDHEN, CDR2 SYDVKM. Trimming cost V 5 bases and J 1 base, with 5 bases left between them. The CDR3 length is 12 residues. Written as DNA, the CDR3 is TGTGCCAGCAGTAAAGTTAACTATGGCTACACCTTC. Translating it yields CASSKVNYGYTF.